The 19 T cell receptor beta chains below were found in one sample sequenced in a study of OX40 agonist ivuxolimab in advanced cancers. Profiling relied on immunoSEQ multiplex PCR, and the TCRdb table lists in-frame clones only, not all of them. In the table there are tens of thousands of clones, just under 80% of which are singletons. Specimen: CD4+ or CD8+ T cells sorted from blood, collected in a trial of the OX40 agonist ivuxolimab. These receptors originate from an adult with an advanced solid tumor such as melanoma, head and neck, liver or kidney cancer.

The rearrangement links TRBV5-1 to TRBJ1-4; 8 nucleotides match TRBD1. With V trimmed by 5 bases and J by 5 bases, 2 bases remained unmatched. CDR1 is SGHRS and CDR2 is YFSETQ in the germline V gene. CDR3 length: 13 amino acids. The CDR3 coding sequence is TGCGCCAGCAGTTGGGACAGGAATGAAAAACTGTTTTTT. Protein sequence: CASSWDRNEKLFF.

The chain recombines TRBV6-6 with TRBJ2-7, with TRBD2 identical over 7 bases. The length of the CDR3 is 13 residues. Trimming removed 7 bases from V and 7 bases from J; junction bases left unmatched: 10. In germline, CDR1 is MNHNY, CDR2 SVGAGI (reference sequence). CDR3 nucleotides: TGTGCCAGCACCAGAGCGGGGCTAAGGGAGCAGTACTTC. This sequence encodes CASTRAGLREQYF.

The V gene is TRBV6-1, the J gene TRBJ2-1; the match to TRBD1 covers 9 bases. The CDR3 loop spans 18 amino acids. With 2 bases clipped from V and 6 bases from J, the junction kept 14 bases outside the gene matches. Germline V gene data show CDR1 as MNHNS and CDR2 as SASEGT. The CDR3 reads CASSEYPVGTGFSNEQFF. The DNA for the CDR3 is TGTGCCAGCAGTGAATATCCGGTGGGGACAGGGTTTAGCAATGAGCAGTTCTTC.

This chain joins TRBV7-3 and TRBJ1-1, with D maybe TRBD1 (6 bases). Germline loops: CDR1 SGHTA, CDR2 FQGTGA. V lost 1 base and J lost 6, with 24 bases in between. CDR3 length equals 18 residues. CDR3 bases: TGTGCCAGCAGCTTAAAGGGGGGACGGCCAGGGCTGAATTCTGAAGCTTTCTTT. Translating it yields CASSLKGGRPGLNSEAFF.

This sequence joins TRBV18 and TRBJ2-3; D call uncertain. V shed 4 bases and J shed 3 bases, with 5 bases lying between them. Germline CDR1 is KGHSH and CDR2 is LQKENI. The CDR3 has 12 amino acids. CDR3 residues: CASSRSTDTQYF. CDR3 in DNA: TGTGCCAGCTCACGGAGTACAGATACGCAGTATTTT.

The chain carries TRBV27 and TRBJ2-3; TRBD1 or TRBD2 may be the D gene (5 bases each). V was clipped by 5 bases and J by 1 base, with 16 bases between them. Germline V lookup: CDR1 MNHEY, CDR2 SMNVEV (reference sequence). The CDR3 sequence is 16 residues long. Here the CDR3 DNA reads TGTGCCAGCAGTCTGACAGCATTCGGGGGCACAGATACGCAGTATTTT. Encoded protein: CASSLTAFGGTDTQYF.

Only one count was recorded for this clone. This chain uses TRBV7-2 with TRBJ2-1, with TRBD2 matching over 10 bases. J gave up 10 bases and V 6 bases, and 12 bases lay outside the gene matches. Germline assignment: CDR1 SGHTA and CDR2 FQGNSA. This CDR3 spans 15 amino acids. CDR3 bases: TGTGCCAGCAGTCCTATAGCGGGAGGATTAAGAGAGCAGTTCTTC. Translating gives CASSPIAGGLREQFF.

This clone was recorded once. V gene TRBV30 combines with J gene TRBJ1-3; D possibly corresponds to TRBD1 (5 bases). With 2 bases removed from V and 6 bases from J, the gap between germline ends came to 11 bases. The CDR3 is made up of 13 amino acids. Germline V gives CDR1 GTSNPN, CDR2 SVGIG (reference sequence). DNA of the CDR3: TGTGCCTGGAGTTGGGGGACCTCAAACACCATATATTTT. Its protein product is CAWSWGTSNTIYF.

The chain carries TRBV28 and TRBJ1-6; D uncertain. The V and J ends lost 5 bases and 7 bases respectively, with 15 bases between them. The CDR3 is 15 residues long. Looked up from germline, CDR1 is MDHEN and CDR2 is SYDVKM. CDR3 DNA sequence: TGTGCCAGCAGTGATGCCCGCACAAAGAATTCACCCCTCCACTTT. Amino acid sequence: CASSDARTKNSPLHF.

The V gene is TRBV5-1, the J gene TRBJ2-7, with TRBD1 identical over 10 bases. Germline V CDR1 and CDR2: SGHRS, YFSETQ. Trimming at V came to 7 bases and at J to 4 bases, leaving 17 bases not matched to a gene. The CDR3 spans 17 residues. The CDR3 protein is CASPIGSRQGARYEQYF. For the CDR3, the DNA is TGCGCCAGCCCAATCGGATCCAGACAGGGGGCACGGTACGAGCAGTACTTC.

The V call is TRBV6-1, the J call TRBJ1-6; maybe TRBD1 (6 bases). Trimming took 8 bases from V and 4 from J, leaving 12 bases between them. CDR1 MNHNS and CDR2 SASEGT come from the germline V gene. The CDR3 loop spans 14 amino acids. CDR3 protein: CASLGGTYNSPLHF. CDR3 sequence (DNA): TGTGCCAGCTTGGGCGGGACATATAATTCACCCCTCCACTTT.

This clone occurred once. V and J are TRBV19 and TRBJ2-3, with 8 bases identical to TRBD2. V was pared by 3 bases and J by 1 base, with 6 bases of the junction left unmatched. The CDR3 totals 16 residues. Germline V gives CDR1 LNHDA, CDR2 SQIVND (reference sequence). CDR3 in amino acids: CASSIGDGGGTDTQYF. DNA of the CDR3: TGTGCCAGTAGTATTGGTGACGGGGGGGGCACAGATACGCAGTATTTT.

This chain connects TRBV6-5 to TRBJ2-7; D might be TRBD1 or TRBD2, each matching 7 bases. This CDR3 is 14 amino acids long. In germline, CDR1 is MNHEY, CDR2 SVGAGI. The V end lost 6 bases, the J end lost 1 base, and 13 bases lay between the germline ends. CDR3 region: CASRWEGASYEQYF. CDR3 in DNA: TGTGCCAGCAGGTGGGAGGGGGCTTCCTACGAGCAGTACTTC.

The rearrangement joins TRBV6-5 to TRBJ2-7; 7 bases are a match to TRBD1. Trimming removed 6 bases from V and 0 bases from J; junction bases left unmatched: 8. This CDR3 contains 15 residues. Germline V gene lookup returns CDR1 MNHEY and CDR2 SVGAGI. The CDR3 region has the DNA TGTGCCAGCAGCCCTAACCGGGACAGCTCCTACGAGCAGTACTTC. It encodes CASSPNRDSSYEQYF.

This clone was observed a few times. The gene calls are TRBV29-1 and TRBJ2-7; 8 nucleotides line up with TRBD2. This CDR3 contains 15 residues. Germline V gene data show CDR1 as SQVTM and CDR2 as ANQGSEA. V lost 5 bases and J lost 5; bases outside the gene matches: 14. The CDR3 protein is CSVKGSGGSRNEQYF. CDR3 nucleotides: TGCAGCGTTAAAGGGAGCGGGGGATCCCGGAACGAGCAGTACTTC.

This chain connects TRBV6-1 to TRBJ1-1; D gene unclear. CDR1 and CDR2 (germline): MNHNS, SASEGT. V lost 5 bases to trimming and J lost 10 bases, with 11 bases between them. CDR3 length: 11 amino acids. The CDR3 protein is CASSYGPLAFF. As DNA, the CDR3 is TGTGCCAGCAGTTATGGACCTTTAGCTTTCTTT.

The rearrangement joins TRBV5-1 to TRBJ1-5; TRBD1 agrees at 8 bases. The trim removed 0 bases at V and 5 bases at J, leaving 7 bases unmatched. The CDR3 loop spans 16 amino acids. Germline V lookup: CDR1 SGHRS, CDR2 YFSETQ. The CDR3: CASSLAPDRADQPQHF. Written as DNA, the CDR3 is TGCGCCAGCAGCTTGGCCCCGGACAGGGCGGATCAGCCCCAGCATTTT. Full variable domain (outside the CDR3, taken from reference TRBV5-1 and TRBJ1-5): KAGVTQTPRYLIKTRGQQVTLSCSPISGHRSVSWYQQTPGQGLQFLFEYFSETQRNKGNFPGRFSGRQFSNSRSEMNVSTLELGDSALYLCASSLAPDRADQPQHFGDGTRLSIL.

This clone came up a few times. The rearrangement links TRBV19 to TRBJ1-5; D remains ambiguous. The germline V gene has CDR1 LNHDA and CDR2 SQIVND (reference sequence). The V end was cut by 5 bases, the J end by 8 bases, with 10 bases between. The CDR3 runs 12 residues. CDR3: CASSGREKPQHF. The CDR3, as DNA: TGTGCCAGTAGTGGCAGAGAGAAGCCCCAGCATTTT.

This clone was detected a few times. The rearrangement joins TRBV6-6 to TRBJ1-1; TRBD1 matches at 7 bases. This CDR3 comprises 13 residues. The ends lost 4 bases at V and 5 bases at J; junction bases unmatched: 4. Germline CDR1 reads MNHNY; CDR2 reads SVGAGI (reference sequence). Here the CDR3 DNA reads TGTGCCAGCAGTTCCCACAGGGGAACTGAAGCTTTCTTT. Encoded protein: CASSSHRGTEAFF.